Only a few counts were recorded for the clone carrying this TCR beta chain. MiXCR was run by TCRdb on the 5' RACE reads, yielding one entry per CDR3 protein. The sample has around 300,000 distinct CDR3 sequences, roughly 14% seen once; the top ten hold approximately 1.1%. The sample belongs to a study of CD8 T cells in ankylosing spondylitis. Trimming removed 3 bases at V and 2 bases at J, with 12 bases between. The CDR3 totals 15 residues. This rearrangement joins TRBV12-3 or TRBV12-4 to TRBJ2-3, with D possibly matching TRBD2 (7 bases). Sequences were obtained from blood, either unsorted or a sorted T cell fraction (not recorded which). The receptor comes from a male donor with ankylosing spondylitis or in good health (not recorded which). The CDR3 sequence: CASSFGRGATDTQYF. For the CDR3, the DNA is TGTGCCAGCAGTTTTGGACGGGGGGCCACAGATACGCAGTATTTT.